A single sample is the source of the 10 T cell receptor beta chains below, sequenced in a study of cytomegalovirus exposure and HLA in healthy donors. The PCR made use of 60 Vbeta and 13 Jbeta primers. Clones were read by immunoSEQ multiplex PCR, and TCRdb kept only the in-frame ones, dropping some. The top ten clones hold over 1.5% of a sample with some 140,000 clones, 66% of them seen once. Sequenced: PBMCs. These receptors originate from a human donor in good health.

The chain combines TRBV7-9 with TRBJ2-7, with 7 bases identical to TRBD1. Germline assignment: CDR1 SEHNR and CDR2 FQNEAQ (reference sequence). There are 15 residues in the CDR3. The V segment lost 1 base and the J segment 3 bases; nucleotides outside the gene matches: 6. CDR3 DNA sequence: TGTGCCAGCAGCTTAGTAACGGGACAGAACTACGAGCAGTACTTC. As protein: CASSLVTGQNYEQYF. The full variable domain, in which reference TRBV7-9 and TRBJ2-7 provide the parts outside the CDR3, is DTGVSQNPRHKITKRGQNVTFRCDPISEHNRLYWYRQTLGQGPEFLTYFQNEAQLEKSRLLSDRFSAERPKGSFSTLEIQRTEQGDSAMYLCASSLVTGQNYEQYFGPGTRLTVT.

This clone has a handful of counts. The chain combines TRBV9 with TRBJ2-5; TRBD2 aligns across 10 bases. The CDR3 extends over 15 amino acids. Germline V gene lookup returns CDR1 SGDLS and CDR2 YYNGEE. V lost 3 bases to trimming and J lost 1 base; unmatched junction nucleotides: 3. The CDR3 DNA reads as TGTGCCAGCAGCGCGGGACTAGCGTTCCAAGAGACCCAGTACTTC. Translated: CASSAGLAFQETQYF.

This clone was seen only once. The chain uses TRBV28 and TRBJ1-1; possible D gene TRBD1, 5 bases. V gave up 1 base and J gave up 6 bases, with 15 bases separating them. Germline V gene sequence: CDR1 MDHEN, CDR2 SYDVKM. The CDR3 totals 15 residues. CDR3 bases: TGTGCCAGCAGTTTATCCTCGCAGGGTTTGGCTGAAGCTTTCTTT. It is translated as CASSLSSQGLAEAFF.

CDR3 residues: CASSREVGLAGYNEQFF. Written as DNA, the CDR3 is TGTGCCAGCAGCCGGGAGGTAGGACTAGCGGGTTACAATGAGCAGTTCTTC. The genes are TRBV4-2 and TRBJ2-1; TRBD2 agrees at 11 bases. Looked up from germline, CDR1 is LGHNA and CDR2 is YNFKEQ. Trimming removed 4 bases from V and 4 bases from J; junction bases left unmatched: 9. The CDR3 is made up of 17 amino acids.

This rearrangement joins TRBV7-3 to TRBJ2-7, with 10 bases fitting TRBD1. The V gene end was trimmed by 2 bases and the J gene end by 2 bases; junction bases not matched to a gene: 3. Germline V gene sequence: CDR1 SGHTA, CDR2 FQGTGA. This CDR3 is 15 amino acids long. The CDR3 region has the DNA TGTGCCAGCAGCTTAGGGACAGGGGTGGCCTACGAGCAGTACTTC. This sequence encodes CASSLGTGVAYEQYF.

The J gene is TRBJ2-7, the V gene TRBV27; D possibly corresponds to TRBD1 (5 bases). Germline V gene sequence: CDR1 MNHEY, CDR2 SMNVEV (reference sequence). V was shortened by 5 bases and J by 0 bases, with 14 bases between the two germline ends. CDR3 size: 15 residues. The CDR3 nucleotides read TGTGCCAGCAGTCCTCAAGGGGAAAGCTCCTACGAGCAGTACTTC. It yields the protein CASSPQGESSYEQYF.

The chain has TRBV9 and TRBJ2-1; TRBD2 might be the D (9 bases). The V gene lost 3 bases and the J gene lost 10 bases, with 26 bases spanning the gap. Germline V gene data show CDR1 as SGDLS and CDR2 as YYNGEE. The CDR3 loop spans 17 amino acids. For the CDR3, the DNA is TGTGCCAGCAGCGAGCGGGGGGCAGGGGGCCTACAATGGGAGCAGTTCTTC. Its translation: CASSERGAGGLQWEQFF.

The gene calls are TRBV28 and TRBJ2-7, with no clear D. CDR1 MDHEN and CDR2 SYDVKM come from the germline V gene. V gave up 1 base and J gave up 7 bases, with 5 bases separating them. The CDR3 has 11 residues. DNA for the CDR3: TGTGCCAGCAGTTTATCTGTAGAGCAGTACTTC. The encoded protein is CASSLSVEQYF.

The CDR3 here is CASTEGGLHQPQHF. The CDR3 DNA reads as TGTGCCAGCACGGAAGGAGGCCTCCATCAGCCCCAGCATTTT. The rearrangement joins TRBV5-6 to TRBJ1-5, with unresolved D. CDR1 is SGHDT, CDR2 YYEEEE, per germline. The ends were cut back, 6 bases at V and 5 bases at J, with 15 bases in the middle. This CDR3 region has 14 residues.

The chain has TRBV5-1 and TRBJ2-2; perhaps TRBD2 as D (6 bases). CDR1 SGHRS and CDR2 YFSETQ come from the germline V gene. Trimming cost V 0 bases and J 2 bases, with 17 bases left between them. This CDR3 contains 18 residues. For the CDR3, the DNA is TGCGCCAGCAGCTTGGCCGGCGGAGGGACGCCTAACACCGGGGAGCTGTTTTTT. This encodes CASSLAGGGTPNTGELFF. The full variable domain, its missing parts supplied by reference TRBV5-1 and TRBJ2-2, is KAGVTQTPRYLIKTRGQQVTLSCSPISGHRSVSWYQQTPGQGLQFLFEYFSETQRNKGNFPGRFSGRQFSNSRSEMNVSTLELGDSALYLCASSLAGGGTPNTGELFFGEGSRLTVL.